These 22 T cell receptor beta chains came from one sample sequenced in a study of blood T cell repertoires in COVID-19. Clones were read by immunoSEQ multiplex PCR, and TCRdb kept only the in-frame ones, dropping some. The repertoire includes 140,000 to 150,000 clones, about 89% of them detected once, and approximately 10% sits in the top ten. Sequencing was done on a sample of PBMCs or T cells enriched from blood (not recorded which). The receptors originated from a man in his 60s who had recovered from COVID-19.

Only a few counts were recorded for this clone. The genes are TRBV7-8 and TRBJ1-6; possibly TRBD1 for D (6 bases). Trimming took off 2 bases at V and 1 base at J, with 9 bases between the two ends. CDR3 length equals 16 residues. From germline, CDR1 is SGHVS and CDR2 FQNEAQ. CDR3 nucleotide sequence: TGTGCCAGCAGCTTAACAGGGAGATCCTATAATTCACCCCTCCACTTT. Residues: CASSLTGRSYNSPLHF.

The chain has TRBV7-8 and TRBJ2-1; TRBD2 aligns across 14 bases. Per the germline V gene, CDR1 is SGHVS and CDR2 is FQNEAQ. V lost 1 base, J lost 0 bases, and 8 bases stayed unmatched. This CDR3 is 20 amino acids long. CDR3: CASSLGLAGGKGDSYNEQFF. CDR3 bases: TGTGCCAGCAGCTTAGGACTAGCGGGGGGGAAGGGGGACTCCTACAATGAGCAGTTCTTC.

This sequence joins TRBV5-4 and TRBJ1-1; 7 bases are shared with TRBD1. The V segment lost 0 bases and the J segment 3 bases; nucleotides outside the gene matches: 5. The germline V gene encodes CDR1 SGHNT and CDR2 YYREEE (reference sequence). The CDR3 loop spans 15 amino acids. The CDR3 DNA reads as TGTGCCAGCAGCTTGGGGGGTCAGGGGGACACTGAAGCTTTCTTT. The encoded protein is CASSLGGQGDTEAFF.

The chain uses TRBV5-4 and TRBJ2-7; 14 bases are a match to TRBD2. CDR1 and CDR2 from the germline V gene are SGHNT and YYREEE (reference sequence). J gave up 2 bases and V 4 bases, and 5 bases lay outside the gene matches. The CDR3 length is 16 residues. The CDR3 coding sequence is TGTGCCAGCAGCACTGGGGGACTAGCGGGAGCCTACGAGCAGTACTTC. Translated: CASSTGGLAGAYEQYF. Looking up the rest from reference TRBV5-4 and TRBJ2-7 gives the full variable domain: ETGVTQSPTHLIKTRGQQVTLRCSSQSGHNTVSWYQQALGQGPQFIFQYYREEENGRGNFPPRFSGLQFPNYSSELNVNALELDDSALYLCASSTGGLAGAYEQYFGPGTRLTVT.

This sequence joins TRBV5-5 and TRBJ2-1; the D gene is possibly TRBD2 (5 bases). V lost 5 bases to trimming and J lost 7 bases, with 7 bases between them. The germline V gene encodes CDR1 SGHKS and CDR2 YYEKEE (reference sequence). The CDR3 has 11 amino acids. The CDR3 spells CASSSGNEQFF. CDR3 DNA sequence: TGTGCCAGCAGTTCGGGGAATGAGCAGTTCTTC.

This clone came up a few times. V and J are TRBV19 and TRBJ1-2; a weak D match, TRBD1 (5 bases). Trimming stripped 6 bases from V and 0 bases from J, with 11 bases between. This CDR3 region has 14 residues. Germline V lookup: CDR1 LNHDA, CDR2 SQIVND (reference sequence). The CDR3 is CASRGPEPNYGYTF. DNA for the CDR3: TGTGCCAGTAGGGGGCCGGAGCCTAACTATGGCTACACCTTC.

The chain uses TRBV5-1 and TRBJ1-3; tentatively, D is TRBD1 (6 bases). Trimming cost V 3 bases and J 0 bases, with 19 bases left between them. Looked up from germline, CDR1 is SGHRS and CDR2 is YFSETQ. CDR3 size: 18 residues. The CDR3 loop is CASSSSGTLLFSGNTIYF. DNA for the CDR3: TGCGCCAGCAGCTCTTCCGGGACACTTTTGTTCTCTGGAAACACCATATATTTT.

The chain recombines TRBV29-1 with TRBJ1-4; 8 bases align to TRBD1. The ends lost 7 bases at V and 8 bases at J; junction bases unmatched: 9. The CDR3 length is 13 residues. Germline-derived CDR1 and CDR2 are SQVTM and ANQGSEA. CDR3 bases: TGCAGCGGATTGACAGGGGTAGGGGAAAAACTGTTTTTT. Amino acids: CSGLTGVGEKLFF.

The chain links TRBV28 to TRBJ2-7; 8 nucleotides align to TRBD2. The CDR3 consists of 14 residues. CDR1 is MDHEN, CDR2 SYDVKM, per germline. V was pared by 7 bases and J by 6 bases, with 11 bases of the junction left unmatched. CDR3 coding DNA: TGTGCCAGCAACAAAAGCGGGAGACCATCCGAGCAGTACTTC. It translates to CASNKSGRPSEQYF.

This rearrangement joins TRBV4-1 to TRBJ1-1; 10 bases are a match to TRBD1. The germline V gene has CDR1 MGHRA and CDR2 YSYEKL. Trimming at V came to 4 bases and at J to 7 bases, leaving 3 bases not matched to a gene. This CDR3 comprises 13 residues. The CDR3 loop is CASSLGTGDEAFF. CDR3 coding DNA: TGCGCCAGCAGCCTCGGGACAGGGGATGAAGCTTTCTTT.

The chain links TRBV3-1 (or the pseudogene TRBV3-2) to TRBJ1-1, with 9 bases that match TRBD1. Per the germline V gene, CDR1 is LGHDT and CDR2 is YNNKEL (reference sequence). V gave up 3 bases and J gave up 6 bases; unmatched junction bases: 8. The CDR3 loop spans 15 amino acids. The CDR3 is CASSQRGQGSSEAFF. The DNA of the CDR3 is TGTGCCAGCAGCCAGCGAGGACAGGGGTCTTCTGAAGCTTTCTTT.

The rearrangement joins TRBV6-5 to TRBJ1-2; weak D call: TRBD1 (5 bases). Germline CDR1 is MNHEY and CDR2 is SVGAGI. This CDR3 has 12 amino acids. V was clipped by 5 bases and J by 5 bases, with 9 bases between them. The DNA of the CDR3 is TGTGCCAGCAGTAGGGGAGGATATGGCTACACCTTC. Translating it yields CASSRGGYGYTF.

The genes are TRBV2 and TRBJ1-3, with 7 bases lining up with TRBD1. Germline CDR1 and CDR2: SNHLY and FYNNEI. This CDR3 has 18 residues. V lost 2 bases and J lost 0; bases outside the gene matches: 10. The CDR3 reads CASSEWGTAVYSGNTIYF. For the CDR3, the DNA is TGTGCCAGCAGTGAATGGGGGACAGCAGTTTACTCTGGAAACACCATATATTTT.

This sequence joins TRBV27 and TRBJ2-7; D might be TRBD2 (6 bases). The germline CDR1 and CDR2 sequences are MNHEY and SMNVEV (reference sequence). The length of the CDR3 is 14 residues. With 4 bases removed from V and 6 bases from J, the gap between germline ends came to 16 bases. The CDR3 nucleotides are TGTGCCAGCAGTTGGGGAGGCACCCCCGGCGAGCAGTACTTC. Translated, it gives CASSWGGTPGEQYF.

The chain is built from TRBV3-1 (or the pseudogene TRBV3-2) and TRBJ2-1; TRBD1 agrees at 8 bases. The CDR3 has 15 residues. CDR1 is LGHDT, CDR2 YNNKEL, per germline (reference sequence). With 4 bases clipped from V and 5 bases from J, the junction kept 7 bases outside the gene matches. The CDR3 is CASSPDRVSHNEQFF. The CDR3 DNA is TGTGCCAGCAGCCCGGACAGGGTCTCGCACAATGAGCAGTTCTTC.

This chain links TRBV7-2 with TRBJ2-3, with a tentative D call TRBD1 (6 bases). The V end lost 5 bases, the J end lost 0 bases, and 15 bases lay between the germline ends. CDR1 is SGHTA, CDR2 FQGNSA, per germline. CDR3 length equals 16 residues. The CDR3 DNA sequence: TGTGCCAGCAGCCCCTCTGGCAGGGGTAGCACAGATACGCAGTATTTT. Its translation: CASSPSGRGSTDTQYF.

The chain is built from TRBV5-8 and TRBJ2-1; maybe TRBD2 (5 bases). The ends were cut back, 3 bases at V and 8 bases at J, with 15 bases in the middle. Germline V gene lookup returns CDR1 SGHTS and CDR2 YDEGEE. CDR3 size: 14 residues. The CDR3, as DNA: TGTGCCAGCAGCTCCCCGCGGGTTCGGTATGAGCAGTTCTTC. Translated, it gives CASSSPRVRYEQFF.

The V and J genes are TRBV5-4 and TRBJ2-7; 11 nucleotides align to TRBD1. V lost 0 bases, J lost 6 bases, and 2 bases stayed unmatched. CDR3 length equals 14 residues. Germline CDR1 is SGHNT and CDR2 is YYREEE (reference sequence). CDR3 residues: CASSLGGTGGEQYF. The CDR3 bases are TGTGCCAGCAGCTTGGGGGGGACAGGGGGCGAGCAGTACTTC.

The chain couples TRBV10-2 to TRBJ2-7; D might be TRBD1 (5 bases). Germline V gene sequence: CDR1 WSHSY, CDR2 SAAADI. The CDR3 totals 13 residues. V was pared by 5 bases and J by 2 bases, with 10 bases between. The CDR3 is CASSPGLTYEQYF. The DNA of the CDR3 is TGCGCCAGCAGTCCAGGGTTAACCTACGAGCAGTACTTC.

V is TRBV3-1 (or the pseudogene TRBV3-2) and J is TRBJ2-1; 7 bases line up with TRBD1. The junction had 5 bases not matched to a gene; V was cut back by 0 bases and J by 15 bases. Germline V gives CDR1 LGHDT, CDR2 YNNKEL (reference sequence). The CDR3 contains 12 residues. CDR3 sequence (DNA): TGTGCCAGCAGCCAAGAGGGACAGAGGATGTTCTTC. Translating gives CASSQEGQRMFF.

This clone occurred once. This chain links TRBV9 with TRBJ1-1; no definite D call. The germline V and J ends were trimmed by 4 bases and 1 base, with 11 bases remaining between them. Germline CDR1 reads SGDLS; CDR2 reads YYNGEE. This CDR3 has 14 amino acids. In DNA form, the CDR3 reads TGTGCCAGCAGCTTACATGACACGAACACTGAAGCTTTCTTT. Its translation is CASSLHDTNTEAFF.

The chain recombines TRBV5-4 with TRBJ1-2; 10 nucleotides match TRBD1. CDR1 is SGHNT and CDR2 is YYREEE in the germline V gene (reference sequence). V lost 5 bases to trimming and J lost 7 bases; unmatched junction nucleotides: 11. The CDR3 covers 15 residues. CDR3 region: CASSTTGGAFSGYTF. The CDR3 bases are TGTGCCAGCAGTACGACAGGGGGCGCATTTAGTGGCTACACCTTC.